The clone carrying this T cell receptor (beta chain) was seen ten or more times. There were TCR beta CDR3 regions amplified from RNA transcripts. When the TCR CDR3 underwent first-round RT-PCR, the HTBI primer set was used. Via MiXCR, TCRdb re-called the multiplex PCR reads, giving one row per CDR3 protein. The top ten clones hold 34% of a sample with around 340,000 distinct CDR3 sequences, about a sixth of them seen once. The data were taken from a study of T cells in Graves' hyperthyroidism and ophthalmopathy. Study-wide background: Peripheral blood was secured at the point of initial diagnosis, before any treatment.

Those with hyperthyroidism were 18 to 65 years old, newly diagnosed, and ill for under 2 months. The study excluded patients with uncontrolled infection, other autoimmune disease, pregnancy or lactation. The PBMCs were sourced from fresh peripheral blood (about 10 ml). The CDR3 covers 14 residues. Trimming cost V 4 bases and J 5 bases; bases outside gene matches: 4. Germline V gene lookup returns CDR1 ENHRY and CDR2 SYGVKD. The sample was blood. This clonotype was obtained from a woman in her twenties or thirties with Graves' hyperthyroidism that later progressed to Graves' ophthalmopathy. The chain couples TRBV10-3 to TRBJ1-5; 8 bases line up with TRBD1. The CDR3 region is CAISGPGQDQPQHF. DNA for the CDR3: TGTGCCATCAGTGGGCCGGGACAGGATCAGCCCCAGCATTTT.